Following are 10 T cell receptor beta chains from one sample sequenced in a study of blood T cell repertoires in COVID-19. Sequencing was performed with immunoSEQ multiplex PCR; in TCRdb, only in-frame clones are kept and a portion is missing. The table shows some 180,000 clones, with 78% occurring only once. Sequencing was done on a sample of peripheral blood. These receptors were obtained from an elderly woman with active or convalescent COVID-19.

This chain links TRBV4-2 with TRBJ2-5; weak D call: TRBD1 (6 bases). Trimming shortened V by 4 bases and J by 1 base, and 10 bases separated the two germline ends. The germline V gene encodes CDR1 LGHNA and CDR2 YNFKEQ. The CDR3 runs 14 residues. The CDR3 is CASSPGTLQETQYF. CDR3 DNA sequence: TGTGCCAGCAGCCCCGGGACACTCCAAGAGACCCAGTACTTC.

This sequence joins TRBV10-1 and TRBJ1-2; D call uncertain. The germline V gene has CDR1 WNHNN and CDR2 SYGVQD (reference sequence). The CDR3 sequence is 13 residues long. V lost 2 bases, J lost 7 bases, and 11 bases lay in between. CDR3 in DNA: TGCGCCAGCAGTGAGAACCCACTCTTTGGCTACACCTTC. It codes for CASSENPLFGYTF.

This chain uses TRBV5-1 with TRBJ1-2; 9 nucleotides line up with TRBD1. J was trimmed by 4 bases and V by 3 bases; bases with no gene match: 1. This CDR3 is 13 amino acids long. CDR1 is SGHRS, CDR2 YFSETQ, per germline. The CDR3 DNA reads TGCGCCAGCAGCTCGGACAGGGGCTATGGCTACACCTTC. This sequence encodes CASSSDRGYGYTF.

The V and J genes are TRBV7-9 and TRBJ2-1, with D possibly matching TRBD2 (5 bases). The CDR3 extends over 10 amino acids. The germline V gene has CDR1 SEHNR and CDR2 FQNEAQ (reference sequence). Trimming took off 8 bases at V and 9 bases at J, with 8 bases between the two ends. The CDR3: CASDRGEQFF. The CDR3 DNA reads TGTGCCAGCGATCGGGGTGAGCAGTTCTTC.

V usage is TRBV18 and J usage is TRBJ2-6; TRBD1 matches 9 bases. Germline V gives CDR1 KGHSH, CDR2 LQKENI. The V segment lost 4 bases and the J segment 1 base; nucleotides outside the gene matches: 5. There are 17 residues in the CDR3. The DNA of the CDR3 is TGTGCCAGCTCACACAGGGGGCGCGAGTCTGGGGCCAACGTCCTGACTTTC. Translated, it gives CASSHRGRESGANVLTF.

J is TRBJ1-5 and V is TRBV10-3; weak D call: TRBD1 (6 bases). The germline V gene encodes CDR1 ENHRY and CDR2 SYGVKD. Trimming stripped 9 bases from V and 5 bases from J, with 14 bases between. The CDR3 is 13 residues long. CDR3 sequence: CAISPGQDQPQHF. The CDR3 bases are TGTGCCATTAGCCCGGGACAAGATCAGCCCCAGCATTTT.

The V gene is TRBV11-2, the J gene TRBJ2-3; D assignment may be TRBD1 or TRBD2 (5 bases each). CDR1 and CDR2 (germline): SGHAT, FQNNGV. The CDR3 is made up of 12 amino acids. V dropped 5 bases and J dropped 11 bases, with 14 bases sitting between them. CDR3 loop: CASSLGERKQYF. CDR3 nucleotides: TGTGCCAGCAGCCTAGGGGAGCGAAAGCAGTATTTT.

The CDR3 sequence: CANGGLQGNTIYF. CDR3 bases: TGTGCCAACGGAGGGCTACAAGGAAACACCATATATTTT. The chain joins TRBV12-3 or TRBV12-4 to TRBJ1-3; no reliable D call. CDR3 length equals 13 residues. V gave up 10 bases and J gave up 4 bases, with 14 bases separating them.

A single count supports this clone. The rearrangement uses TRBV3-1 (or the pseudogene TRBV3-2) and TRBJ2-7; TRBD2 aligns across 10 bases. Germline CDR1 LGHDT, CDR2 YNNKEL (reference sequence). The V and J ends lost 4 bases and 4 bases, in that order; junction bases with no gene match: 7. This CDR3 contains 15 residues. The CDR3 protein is CASSPSGGGNYEQYF. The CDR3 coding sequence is TGTGCCAGCAGCCCTAGCGGGGGCGGTAATTACGAGCAGTACTTC.

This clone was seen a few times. Here the CDR3 DNA reads TGTGCCAGTAGTATAGACCAGGGGACAGTTAGCAGCAATCAGCCCCAGCATTTT. Translated, it gives CASSIDQGTVSSNQPQHF. The J gene is TRBJ1-5, the V gene TRBV19; the match to TRBD1 covers 7 bases. V dropped 0 bases and J dropped 1; count of bases not matched to a gene: 9. Germline V gene data show CDR1 as LNHDA and CDR2 as SQIVND (reference sequence). This CDR3 has 18 residues.